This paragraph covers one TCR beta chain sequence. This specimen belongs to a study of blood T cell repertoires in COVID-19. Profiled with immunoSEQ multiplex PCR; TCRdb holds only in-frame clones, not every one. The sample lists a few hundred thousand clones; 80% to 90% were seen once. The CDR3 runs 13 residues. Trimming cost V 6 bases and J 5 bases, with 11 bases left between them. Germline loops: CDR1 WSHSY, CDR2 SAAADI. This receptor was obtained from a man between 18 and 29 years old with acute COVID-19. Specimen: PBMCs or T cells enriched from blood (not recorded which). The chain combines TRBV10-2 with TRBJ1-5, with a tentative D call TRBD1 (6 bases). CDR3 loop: CASRGGLDQPQHF. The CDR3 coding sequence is TGCGCCAGCAGGGGGGGGCTTGATCAGCCCCAGCATTTT.